The source of this T cell receptor (beta chain) is a study of OX40 agonist ivuxolimab in advanced cancers. Looking at the study overall: Administration of intravenous ivuxolimab to patients occurred every 2 weeks at 0.01 to 10 mg/kg.

Study observations and caveats: Averaged across samples, CD8+ T cells carried more expanded clones than CD4+ did.

By proportion, this clone is medium-sized. The antigen is undetermined. The CDR3 runs to 14 residues. V shed 5 bases, J shed 8 bases, and the junction held 10 bases outside the gene matches. Germline-derived CDR1 and CDR2 are MDHEN and SYDVKM. Generated by immunoSEQ multiplex PCR, the TCRdb table keeps only in-frame clones and is missing some. The repertoire holds tens of thousands of clones, with 87% as singletons. The starting material was CD4+ or CD8+ T cells sorted from blood, obtained in a trial of the OX40 agonist ivuxolimab. This clonotype was obtained from an adult with an advanced solid tumor such as melanoma, head and neck, liver or kidney cancer. This chain uses TRBV28 with TRBJ1-2, with 8 nucleotides matching TRBD1. DNA for the CDR3: TGTGCCAGCAGTCCCTCAAGGACAGGGAGAGGCTACACCTTC. It translates to CASSPSRTGRGYTF.